Below, 30 T cell receptor beta chains from the same sample are listed, as sequenced in a study of T-cell reconstitution after alpha-beta-depleted transplantation in children. A TCRbeta library incorporating unique molecular identifiers was prepared. TCRdb used MiXCR to reprocess the PCR reads, holding one entry per CDR3 protein. The data contain a few hundred thousand distinct CDR3 sequences, roughly a tenth of them singletons. Sequencing used PBMCs, obtained before TCRalphabeta/CD19-depleted stem cell transplant. Receptors were obtained from a boy younger than two with acute myeloid leukemia, due to receive a stem cell transplant.

This clonotype was seen repeatedly, ten times or more. The V gene is TRBV28, the J gene TRBJ2-3; 15 bases are a match to TRBD2. CDR1 and CDR2 from the germline V gene are MDHEN and SYDVKM. V was clipped by 5 bases and J by 5 bases; unmatched bases: 5. This CDR3 has 16 amino acids. The CDR3 coding sequence is TGTGCCAGCAGTCGGGCGGGACTAGCGGGAGGAGATACGCAGTATTTT. Translated: CASSRAGLAGGDTQYF.

At least ten counts were recorded for this clonotype. The V and J genes are TRBV20-1 and TRBJ2-1; 10 bases align to TRBD2. Germline lookup yields CDR1 DFQATT and CDR2 SNEGSKA (reference sequence). V was pared by 3 bases and J by 0 bases, with 20 bases of the junction left unmatched. The CDR3 has 21 amino acids. The CDR3 nucleotides read TGCAGTGCTAGGGGTCTCCCTCTAGCGGGAGTTCCTCGAAGCTCCTACAATGAGCAGTTCTTC. Protein product: CSARGLPLAGVPRSSYNEQFF.

This clonotype came up many times. V is TRBV27 and J is TRBJ2-3, with 14 bases aligning to TRBD2. Losses at the gene ends were 5 bases for V and 2 bases for J; bases not matched to a gene: 15. The CDR3 runs 20 residues. CDR1 is MNHEY, CDR2 SMNVEV, per germline (reference sequence). In DNA, the CDR3 is TGTGCCAGCAGTCGGTGGGGCCCAGGACTAGCGGGAGGAAACACAGATACGCAGTATTTT. Protein: CASSRWGPGLAGGNTDTQYF.

Many counts were recorded for this clonotype. The chain uses TRBV11-2 and TRBJ2-1, with D hard to call. Trimming stripped 3 bases from V and 10 bases from J, with 7 bases between. There are 11 residues in the CDR3. Germline CDR1 SGHAT, CDR2 FQNNGV. Here the CDR3 DNA reads TGTGCCAGCAGCTTTAACAGAGAGCAGTTCTTC. Residues: CASSFNREQFF.

At least ten counts were recorded for this clonotype. J is TRBJ1-1 and V is TRBV4-3, with TRBD1 matching over 7 bases. The CDR3 length is 15 residues. The germline gives CDR1 LGHNA, CDR2 YSLEER. V lost 4 bases, J lost 4 bases, and 9 bases stayed unmatched. CDR3: CASSPWTGRSTEAFF. CDR3 sequence (DNA): TGCGCCAGCAGCCCCTGGACAGGCCGGTCCACTGAAGCTTTCTTT.

This clonotype was detected many times. The V call is TRBV11-2, the J call TRBJ2-3; TRBD1 aligns across 10 bases. Germline CDR1 and CDR2: SGHAT and FQNNGV. This CDR3 comprises 17 residues. V was pared by 4 bases and J by 7 bases, with 14 bases of the junction left unmatched. CDR3 sequence reads: CASSSWRARDRGHTQYF. The DNA of the CDR3 is TGTGCCAGCAGCTCATGGCGGGCTAGGGACAGGGGCCATACGCAGTATTTT.

J is TRBJ1-5 and V is TRBV28; 10 nucleotides match TRBD1. The CDR3 contains 14 residues. The germline V gene has CDR1 MDHEN and CDR2 SYDVKM. The V segment lost 6 bases and the J segment 5 bases; nucleotides outside the gene matches: 4. CDR3 in DNA: TGTGCCAGCAGGCCGGACAGGGGGTATCAGCCCCAGCATTTT. The encoded protein is CASRPDRGYQPQHF.

The J gene is TRBJ1-1, the V gene TRBV7-2; 9 bases agree with TRBD1. Per the germline V gene, CDR1 is SGHTA and CDR2 is FQGNSA. Losses at the gene ends were 4 bases for V and 1 base for J; bases not matched to a gene: 4. The CDR3 has 15 amino acids. The CDR3 DNA reads as TGTGCCAGCAGCTACCGGACAGGGGAGAACACTGAAGCTTTCTTT. Encoded protein: CASSYRTGENTEAFF.

This clonotype was counted between two and nine times. This chain connects TRBV5-5 to TRBJ2-1; D perhaps matches TRBD1 (5 bases). The CDR3 spans 15 residues. V dropped 2 bases and J dropped 0 bases, with 9 bases sitting between them. Germline CDR1 SGHKS, CDR2 YYEKEE (reference sequence). The CDR3, as DNA: TGTGCCAGCAGCTTCGAGGACAACTCCTACAATGAGCAGTTCTTC. It is translated as CASSFEDNSYNEQFF.

This clonotype came up many times. The chain employs TRBV5-4 and TRBJ2-3; TRBD1 matches 7 bases. V lost 1 base to trimming and J lost 6 bases; unmatched junction nucleotides: 8. The CDR3 runs 15 residues. Germline assignment: CDR1 SGHNT and CDR2 YYREEE (reference sequence). As DNA, the CDR3 is TGTGCCAGCAGCTTGCGGACAGGCCCCTCCGATACGCAGTATTTT. Its translation is CASSLRTGPSDTQYF.

This clonotype was found many times. This chain connects TRBV6-1 to TRBJ2-1; TRBD2 matches 10 bases. This CDR3 has 15 residues. The V gene end was trimmed by 6 bases and the J gene end by 3 bases; junction bases not matched to a gene: 5. The V gene's germline CDR1 is MNHNS and CDR2 SASEGT. The CDR3 region is CASSLSGGIYNEQFF. CDR3 nucleotides: TGTGCCAGCAGCCTTAGCGGGGGGATCTACAATGAGCAGTTCTTC.

This clonotype was counted at least ten times. CDR3 amino acids: CASSESGQYNQPQHF. The CDR3 nucleotides are TGTGCCAGCAGTGAATCGGGACAGTACAATCAGCCCCAGCATTTT. The genes are TRBV2 and TRBJ1-5; 7 bases align to TRBD1. The CDR3 has 15 amino acids. The V gene end was trimmed by 2 bases and the J gene end by 3 bases; junction bases not matched to a gene: 4. In germline, CDR1 is SNHLY, CDR2 FYNNEI. The full variable domain, its missing parts supplied by reference TRBV2 and TRBJ1-5, is EPEVTQTPSHQVTQMGQEVILRCVPISNHLYFYWYRQILGQKVEFLVSFYNNEISEKSEIFDDQFSVERPDGSNFTLKIRSTKLEDSAMYFCASSESGQYNQPQHFGDGTRLSIL.

The chain couples TRBV7-6 to TRBJ2-6, with D uncertain. The CDR3 length is 13 residues. Between the trimmed V and J ends, which lost 5 bases and 15 bases, there was a span of 17 bases. The V gene's germline CDR1 is SGHVS and CDR2 FNYEAQ. CDR3 in DNA: TGTGCCAGCAGCCAACGTCTCAGCTCAACCCTGACTTTC. Translated, it gives CASSQRLSSTLTF.

This clonotype was counted at least ten times. The chain uses TRBV7-9 and TRBJ2-4, with D perhaps assigned TRBD1 or TRBD2 (5 bases each). Germline V gene data show CDR1 as SEHNR and CDR2 as FQNEAQ (reference sequence). Trimming pared 3 bases from V and 7 bases from J, leaving 13 bases between. CDR3 length: 14 amino acids. The CDR3 protein is CASSFPPEGNIQYF. CDR3 bases: TGTGCCAGCAGCTTCCCTCCTGAGGGGAACATTCAGTACTTC. The full variable domain, rest sourced from reference TRBV7-9 and TRBJ2-4, is DTGVSQNPRHKITKRGQNVTFRCDPISEHNRLYWYRQTLGQGPEFLTYFQNEAQLEKSRLLSDRFSAERPKGSFSTLEIQRTEQGDSAMYLCASSFPPEGNIQYFGAGTRLSVL.

This clonotype was seen repeatedly, ten times or more. The V gene is TRBV29-1, the J gene TRBJ2-7, with no clear D. Trimming left V 1 base short and J 7 bases short, with 11 bases between. This CDR3 is 12 amino acids long. The germline gives CDR1 SQVTM, CDR2 ANQGSEA. CDR3 sequence reads: CSVEGEGWEQYF. The CDR3 region has the DNA TGCAGCGTTGAAGGGGAAGGGTGGGAGCAGTACTTC.

There are a few counts of this clonotype. The chain joins TRBV20-1 to TRBJ1-2, with D uncertain. CDR1 is DFQATT, CDR2 SNEGSKA, per germline (reference sequence). The CDR3 runs to 14 residues. Trimming removed 0 bases from V and 3 bases from J, with 11 bases in between. The CDR3 region is CSARDRGTYYGYTF. The CDR3 DNA follows: TGCAGTGCTAGAGATCGCGGTACCTACTATGGCTACACCTTC.

This clonotype was observed at least ten times. This chain uses TRBV6-1 with TRBJ2-3; D gene ambiguous. The ends were cut back, 1 base at V and 4 bases at J, with 15 bases in the middle. Germline lookup yields CDR1 MNHNS and CDR2 SASEGT. The CDR3 totals 16 residues. The CDR3 DNA follows: TGTGCCAGCAGTGAAGATGGCTTACCCTACCCAGATACGCAGTATTTT. Translating gives CASSEDGLPYPDTQYF.

In this sample, this clonotype turned up many times. The chain carries TRBV28 and TRBJ1-2; a weak D match, TRBD1 (6 bases). Trimming left V 2 bases short and J 6 bases short, with 7 bases between. Germline CDR1 and CDR2: MDHEN and SYDVKM. This CDR3 contains 12 residues. The CDR3 sequence: CASSLKGDGYTF. The CDR3 nucleotides are TGTGCCAGCAGTTTAAAGGGGGATGGCTACACCTTC.

The CDR3 loop reads CSARGLPSQYF. The CDR3 DNA reads TGCAGTGCTAGGGGACTACCCAGTCAGTATTTT. The rearrangement links TRBV20-1 to TRBJ2-3; 7 bases fit TRBD2. With 3 bases clipped from V and 12 bases from J, the junction kept 6 bases outside the gene matches. Germline assignment: CDR1 DFQATT and CDR2 SNEGSKA (reference sequence). This CDR3 comprises 11 residues.

This clonotype was counted many times. The genes are TRBV20-1 and TRBJ2-5; 9 bases are a match to TRBD1. This CDR3 is 15 amino acids long. Germline loops: CDR1 DFQATT, CDR2 SNEGSKA (reference sequence). J was trimmed by 1 base and V by 2 bases; bases with no gene match: 5. CDR3 in amino acids: CSARPGTGPQETQYF. In DNA form, the CDR3 reads TGCAGTGCTAGACCAGGGACAGGGCCCCAAGAGACCCAGTACTTC.

This clonotype was detected many times. The V call is TRBV3-1, the J call TRBJ1-4; D is possibly TRBD1 (5 bases). CDR1 is LGHDT, CDR2 YNNKEL, per germline (reference sequence). V lost 4 bases, J lost 8 bases, and 11 bases lay in between. The CDR3 spans 13 residues. The CDR3 loop reads CASSPRRDEKLFF. In DNA, the CDR3 is TGTGCCAGCAGCCCCCGGAGGGACGAAAAACTGTTTTTT.

The table lists this clonotype with many counts. The chain employs TRBV29-1 and TRBJ2-7, with 8 bases identical to TRBD1. The CDR3 sequence is 13 residues long. Losses at the gene ends were 4 bases for V and 3 bases for J; bases not matched to a gene: 5. Per germline, CDR1 SQVTM and CDR2 ANQGSEA. The CDR3 bases are TGCAGCGTTGTGGACAGGGTCGGCTACGAGCAGTACTTC. Its translation: CSVVDRVGYEQYF.

This clonotype has a count of ten or more. At one end the junction does not follow the germline gene, possibly because of a read error. V usage is TRBV7-9 and J usage is TRBJ2-1; tentatively, D is TRBD1 or TRBD2 (7 bases each). Looked up from germline, CDR1 is SEHNR and CDR2 is FQNEAQ (reference sequence). The CDR3 is 13 amino acids. The CDR3 DNA reads as TGTGCCTGCAGCGCCCAGGGGGGGGATGAGCAGTTCTTC. Protein sequence: CACSAQGGDEQFF.

This clonotype was detected many times. The chain recombines TRBV12-3 or TRBV12-4 with TRBJ2-4; 7 nucleotides align to TRBD1. The CDR3 is 15 residues long. V was pared by 3 bases and J by 5 bases, with 7 bases of the junction left unmatched. The CDR3 spells CASSFGTVGENIQYF. The CDR3 DNA reads TGTGCCAGCAGTTTTGGGACAGTCGGGGAAAACATTCAGTACTTC.

The V and J genes are TRBV7-2 and TRBJ2-7; 9 bases match TRBD1. CDR1 and CDR2 from the germline V gene are SGHTA and FQGNSA. CDR3 size: 17 residues. V lost 1 base to trimming and J lost 7 bases; unmatched junction nucleotides: 14. In DNA, the CDR3 is TGTGCCAGCAGCTTAGTAGGGACGCCGGGACAGGGAGGGGAGCAGTACTTC. It translates to CASSLVGTPGQGGEQYF.

This clonotype was picked up many times. The chain carries TRBV3-1 and TRBJ2-3; D gene ambiguous. This CDR3 region has 14 residues. Trimming removed 0 bases at V and 4 bases at J, with 8 bases between. Germline-derived CDR1 and CDR2 are LGHDT and YNNKEL (reference sequence). CDR3 region: CASSQDFGSDTQYF. The DNA for the CDR3 is TGTGCCAGCAGCCAAGATTTTGGTTCAGATACGCAGTATTTT.

This clonotype has ten or more counts. V usage is TRBV2 and J usage is TRBJ2-7, with D perhaps given as TRBD1 or TRBD2 (5 bases each). The CDR3 is made up of 15 amino acids. V dropped 2 bases and J dropped 1 base, with 12 bases sitting between them. Germline CDR1 SNHLY, CDR2 FYNNEI. The DNA for the CDR3 is TGTGCCAGCAGTGAATGGGCAGAGGGGTCCTACGAGCAGTACTTC. Amino acids: CASSEWAEGSYEQYF.

A remark on this clonotype: A much bigger clone sits one base away, suggesting this may be a read error. The genes are TRBV20-1 and TRBJ2-7; TRBD2 is a possible D gene (6 bases). Trimming removed 6 bases at V and 0 bases at J, with 15 bases between. Germline V gives CDR1 DFQATT, CDR2 SNEGSKA (reference sequence). The CDR3 consists of 14 residues. CDR3 sequence: CSAYRRGCSYEQYF. The CDR3 DNA reads as TGCAGTGCCTATAGGCGGGGCTGCTCCTACGAGCAGTACTTC.

Ten or more counts support this clonotype. This rearrangement joins TRBV29-1 to TRBJ1-4, with D tentatively TRBD1 (6 bases). Germline loops: CDR1 SQVTM, CDR2 ANQGSEA. V was pared by 6 bases and J by 3 bases, with 14 bases between. This CDR3 spans 14 amino acids. The CDR3 DNA is TGCAGCGTATCGGGGGGCGGAGCTAATGAAAAACTGTTTTTT. Translation: CSVSGGGANEKLFF.

This clonotype came up many times. This chain joins TRBV28 and TRBJ2-7, with D tentatively TRBD1 (6 bases). The CDR3 is 13 amino acids. Germline-derived CDR1 and CDR2 are MDHEN and SYDVKM. V lost 5 bases, J lost 3 bases, and 11 bases lay in between. CDR3 coding DNA: TGTGCCAGCAGTCACGGGACAAACTACGAGCAGTACTTC. Translation gives CASSHGTNYEQYF.